Here is one TCR beta chain with its context. These data are taken from a study of T cell changes during pregnancy in multiple sclerosis. J gave up 5 bases and V 4 bases, and 8 bases lay outside the gene matches. CDR1 and CDR2 (germline): MGHDK, SYGVNS. The CDR3 length is 14 residues. Using immunoSEQ multiplex PCR, the repertoire was profiled, and TCRdb retains in-frame clones only, with some absent. The sample has 55,000 to 75,000 clones; approximately 95% are singletons. The receptor's source is a female donor with multiple sclerosis, enrolled in a pregnancy study. Sequencing used CD8+ T cells from peripheral blood mononuclear cells, obtained in the second trimester of pregnancy. The J gene is TRBJ2-7, the V gene TRBV25-1; TRBD1 agrees at 7 bases. CDR3 coding DNA: TGTGCCAGCAGTGTCCAAACAGGGGTCCACGAGCAGTACTTC. The encoded protein is CASSVQTGVHEQYF.